A single sample is the source of the 2 T cell receptor beta chains below, sequenced in a study of blood T cell repertoires in COVID-19. Using immunoSEQ multiplex PCR, the repertoire was profiled, and TCRdb retains in-frame clones only, with some absent. Seen here are some 41,000 clones, roughly 85% observed once, and the top ten hold over 4%. Sequenced material: peripheral blood. Receptor source: a woman aged 70-85 years with acute or convalescent COVID-19.

The chain combines TRBV7-8 with TRBJ2-3, with D perhaps TRBD2 (6 bases). V lost 1 base to trimming and J lost 2 bases, with 13 bases between them. CDR1 is SGHVS, CDR2 FQNEAQ, per germline. The CDR3 covers 16 residues. The CDR3 protein is CASSLVDTGATDTQYF. The CDR3 DNA is TGTGCCAGCAGCTTAGTCGATACGGGAGCCACAGATACGCAGTATTTT.

The chain is built from TRBV4-1 and TRBJ2-7; D might be TRBD1 (6 bases). CDR3 length equals 14 residues. V dropped 0 bases and J dropped 2 bases, with 8 bases sitting between them. Germline assignment: CDR1 MGHRA and CDR2 YSYEKL. The CDR3 sequence is CASSQEWGPYEQYF. The CDR3 DNA follows: TGCGCCAGCAGCCAAGAGTGGGGGCCCTACGAGCAGTACTTC.